The next 26 T cell receptor beta chains were all read from a single sample in a study of technical replicates of blood from a handful of donors. TCRdb's copy holds only in-frame clones and misses some; the assay was immunoSEQ multiplex PCR. The sample includes around 69,000 clones, approximately 96% seen only once; the top ten take around 0.2%. Input material: T cells isolated from PBMCs. Receptors originate from a human donor in good health.

CDR3 region: CASSFNGQAINYGYTF. The CDR3, as DNA: TGTGCCAGCAGTTTTAACGGACAGGCAATTAACTATGGCTACACCTTC. V usage is TRBV27 and J usage is TRBJ1-2; 7 bases align to TRBD1. Germline CDR1 and CDR2: MNHEY and SMNVEV (reference sequence). The V and J ends lost 3 bases and 1 base, in that order; junction bases with no gene match: 8. This CDR3 is built from 16 residues.

This chain links TRBV5-1 with TRBJ2-2; 13 positions agree with TRBD2. Trimming removed 0 bases from V and 4 bases from J; junction bases left unmatched: 3. The CDR3 extends over 17 amino acids. Germline CDR1 and CDR2: SGHRS and YFSETQ. The CDR3 DNA reads as TGCGCCAGCAGCTTGGCGGGACTAGCGGGATCCACCGGGGAGCTGTTTTTT. Its protein product is CASSLAGLAGSTGELFF.

This clone was recorded once. The chain has TRBV9 and TRBJ2-2; 7 nucleotides match TRBD1. Per germline, CDR1 SGDLS and CDR2 YYNGEE. The CDR3 contains 15 residues. The V and J ends lost 3 bases and 6 bases, in that order; junction bases with no gene match: 8. The CDR3 DNA follows: TGTGCCAGCAGCGAGACAGGGTGGCGGGCCGGGGAGCTGTTTTTT. Translated, it gives CASSETGWRAGELFF.

V gene TRBV6-6 combines with J gene TRBJ1-4; 7 bases fit TRBD1. The germline V gene encodes CDR1 MNHNY and CDR2 SVGAGI (reference sequence). The ends lost 10 bases at V and 15 bases at J; junction bases unmatched: 14. The CDR3 contains 12 residues. The CDR3, as DNA: TGTGCCACGGGACAGAGCCATACTTGGTTGTTTTTT. Translated: CATGQSHTWLFF.

The chain uses TRBV6-5 and TRBJ2-7; 10 nucleotides match TRBD1. CDR3 length equals 16 residues. Per the germline V gene, CDR1 is MNHEY and CDR2 is SVGAGI. J gave up 6 bases and V 2 bases, and 10 bases lay outside the gene matches. The CDR3 protein is CASSYTAGTGASEQYF. In DNA form, the CDR3 reads TGTGCCAGCAGTTACACCGCCGGGACAGGGGCTAGCGAGCAGTACTTC.

This clone was seen just once. V gene TRBV11-2 combines with J gene TRBJ2-5, with 7 bases lining up with TRBD2. Germline V gene lookup returns CDR1 SGHAT and CDR2 FQNNGV. The V segment lost 1 base and the J segment 5 bases; nucleotides outside the gene matches: 16. This CDR3 comprises 18 residues. The CDR3 here is CASSLARRGRGIVETQYF. The DNA for the CDR3 is TGTGCCAGCAGCTTAGCCAGGAGAGGGAGGGGTATTGTGGAGACCCAGTACTTC.

The V call is TRBV5-6, the J call TRBJ2-2, with D perhaps matching TRBD1 (7 bases). This CDR3 is built from 17 residues. Germline lookup yields CDR1 SGHDT and CDR2 YYEEEE. V lost 4 bases and J lost 5, with 21 bases in between. In DNA form, the CDR3 reads TGTGCCAGCAGCATCGAACAGGGGAGGATGAGTACCGGGGAGCTGTTTTTT. This sequence encodes CASSIEQGRMSTGELFF.

The rearrangement uses TRBV6-4 and TRBJ2-5; 7 bases line up with TRBD1. The ends lost 5 bases at V and 1 base at J; junction bases unmatched: 7. This CDR3 spans 15 amino acids. The V gene's germline CDR1 is MRHNA and CDR2 SNTAGT. The CDR3 here is CASSLTTGSQETQYF. The CDR3 DNA reads as TGTGCCAGCAGTCTAACGACAGGGAGCCAAGAGACCCAGTACTTC.

The chain carries TRBV2 and TRBJ1-2; tentatively, D is TRBD1 (6 bases). The V end lost 11 bases, the J end lost 3 bases, and 16 bases lay between the germline ends. CDR3 size: 13 residues. Germline CDR1 SNHLY, CDR2 FYNNEI. The CDR3 reads CAGRGGVDYGYTF. The CDR3 region has the DNA TGTGCCGGAAGGGGGGGAGTGGACTATGGCTACACCTTC.

The V and J genes are TRBV5-1 and TRBJ1-2, with unresolved D. The CDR3 sequence is 14 residues long. Germline CDR1 and CDR2: SGHRS and YFSETQ. The V gene lost 0 bases and the J gene lost 1 base, with 7 bases spanning the gap. CDR3: CASSLGGVNYGYTF. The CDR3 nucleotides read TGCGCCAGCAGCTTGGGCGGGGTTAACTATGGCTACACCTTC.

This clone was recorded only once. This chain joins TRBV9 and TRBJ1-3; tentatively, D is TRBD1 (6 bases). Germline V lookup: CDR1 SGDLS, CDR2 YYNGEE. The CDR3 covers 15 residues. Trimming removed 0 bases from V and 4 bases from J, with 11 bases in between. The CDR3 DNA reads as TGTGCCAGCAGCGTAGAAGGCAGGGGCGGAAACACCATATATTTT. It encodes CASSVEGRGGNTIYF.

The rearrangement links TRBV28 to TRBJ2-7; 10 nucleotides agree with TRBD1. Germline V lookup: CDR1 MDHEN, CDR2 SYDVKM. The CDR3 contains 13 residues. V lost 11 bases and J lost 3; bases outside the gene matches: 7. Written as DNA, the CDR3 is TGTGCCGCAGGGGACAGGGGATACTACGAGCAGTACTTC. Translated, it gives CAAGDRGYYEQYF.

The chain carries TRBV30 and TRBJ1-3; a weak D match, TRBD1 (5 bases). Germline V gene data show CDR1 as GTSNPN and CDR2 as SVGIG (reference sequence). The length of the CDR3 is 16 residues. Trimming removed 1 base from V and 6 bases from J, with 19 bases in between. The CDR3 region is CAWSGEGVQPINTIYF. The CDR3 DNA reads TGTGCCTGGAGTGGGGAAGGGGTCCAGCCGATAAACACCATATATTTT.

This clone was recorded only once. The rearrangement links TRBV13 to TRBJ1-1, with TRBD1 identical over 8 bases. CDR1 and CDR2 (germline): PRHDT, FYEKMQ (reference sequence). The V segment lost 5 bases and the J segment 6 bases; nucleotides outside the gene matches: 8. CDR3 length: 14 residues. CDR3 in amino acids: CASSLGQGRAEAFF. In DNA, the CDR3 is TGTGCCAGCAGCCTCGGACAGGGTAGGGCTGAAGCTTTCTTT.

The chain couples TRBV2 to TRBJ2-1; TRBD2 aligns across 12 bases. CDR1 is SNHLY, CDR2 FYNNEI, per germline. J lost 6 bases, V lost 4 bases, and 10 bases had no gene match. The CDR3 runs 17 residues. CDR3 sequence: CASSALFTGLAGNEQFF. DNA for the CDR3: TGTGCCAGCAGTGCCTTATTCACGGGACTAGCGGGCAATGAGCAGTTCTTC. Drawing the rest from reference TRBV2 and TRBJ2-1, the complete variable domain is EPEVTQTPSHQVTQMGQEVILRCVPISNHLYFYWYRQILGQKVEFLVSFYNNEISEKSEIFDDQFSVERPDGSNFTLKIRSTKLEDSAMYFCASSALFTGLAGNEQFFGPGTRLTVL.

The rearrangement joins TRBV11-3 to TRBJ2-7; maybe TRBD1 (6 bases). Germline V gene sequence: CDR1 SGHNT, CDR2 YENEEA. This CDR3 has 16 amino acids. Trimming took off 0 bases at V and 0 bases at J, with 12 bases between the two ends. CDR3 in DNA: TGTGCCAGCAGCTTAGAGTTGGGGGCGGGCTCCTACGAGCAGTACTTC. It encodes CASSLELGAGSYEQYF. Drawing the rest from reference TRBV11-3 and TRBJ2-7, the complete variable domain is EAGVVQSPRYKIIEKKQPVAFWCNPISGHNTLYWYLQNLGQGPELLIRYENEEAVDDSQLPKDRFSAERLKGVDSTLKIQPAELGDSAVYLCASSLELGAGSYEQYFGPGTRLTVT.

The genes are TRBV4-1 and TRBJ2-6, with 13 bases matching TRBD2. J was trimmed by 0 bases and V by 4 bases; bases with no gene match: 6. CDR1 is MGHRA, CDR2 YSYEKL, per germline. There are 19 residues in the CDR3. In DNA, the CDR3 is TGCGCCAGCAGCCCCGGACTAGCGGGGGCCTTCTCTGGGGCCAACGTCCTGACTTTC. Amino acids: CASSPGLAGAFSGANVLTF.

The table lists this clone with a count of one. The chain has TRBV2 and TRBJ2-5, with a possible D match to TRBD2 (5 bases). Germline CDR1 reads SNHLY; CDR2 reads FYNNEI. The V end lost 9 bases, the J end lost 2 bases, and 16 bases lay between the germline ends. This CDR3 has 14 residues. CDR3 sequence: CARREEDGQETQYF. The CDR3 nucleotides read TGTGCCAGGAGAGAGGAGGACGGGCAAGAGACCCAGTACTTC.

The chain uses TRBV29-1 and TRBJ2-3, with D unclear. Looked up from germline, CDR1 is SQVTM and CDR2 is ANQGSEA. V lost 3 bases to trimming and J lost 7 bases, with 5 bases between them. This CDR3 comprises 10 residues. The CDR3 loop reads CSVDRNTQYF. The DNA for the CDR3 is TGCAGCGTTGACAGGAATACGCAGTATTTT.

The rearrangement uses TRBV19 and TRBJ1-1, with D perhaps TRBD1 (5 bases). The V end was cut by 0 bases, the J end by 4 bases, with 12 bases between. Germline V gives CDR1 LNHDA, CDR2 SQIVND (reference sequence). The CDR3 length is 15 residues. CDR3 nucleotide sequence: TGTGCCAGTAGTATAGACCTCATAGGGGCCACTGAAGCTTTCTTT. Protein sequence: CASSIDLIGATEAFF.

J is TRBJ2-7 and V is TRBV4-2, with D perhaps matching TRBD1 (5 bases). Looked up from germline, CDR1 is LGHNA and CDR2 is YNFKEQ. The CDR3 contains 14 residues. The V end was cut by 1 base, the J end by 5 bases, with 12 bases between. CDR3 sequence: CASSQALGRDEQYF. The CDR3 region has the DNA TGTGCCAGCAGCCAAGCCCTGGGCAGGGACGAGCAGTACTTC.

V gene TRBV27 combines with J gene TRBJ1-5; D is ambiguous. Looked up from germline, CDR1 is MNHEY and CDR2 is SMNVEV (reference sequence). The V end was cut by 6 bases, the J end by 7 bases, with 13 bases between. CDR3 size: 13 residues. The DNA for the CDR3 is TGTGCCAGCAGCCCGACGAGGGTGCAGCCCCAGCATTTT. It translates to CASSPTRVQPQHF.

V is TRBV10-1 and J is TRBJ2-7; D gene ambiguous. The CDR3 is 11 amino acids. With 6 bases removed from V and 7 bases from J, the gap between germline ends came to 10 bases. CDR1 WNHNN and CDR2 SYGVQD come from the germline V gene (reference sequence). The CDR3 spells CASRDSGEQYF. The CDR3 nucleotides are TGCGCCAGCAGAGACTCCGGGGAGCAGTACTTC.

J is TRBJ1-3 and V is TRBV28; a possible D gene is TRBD1 (5 bases). Germline CDR1 and CDR2: MDHEN and SYDVKM. Trimming shortened V by 5 bases and J by 0 bases, and 8 bases separated the two germline ends. This CDR3 has 14 residues. The chain's CDR3 is CASSRQFSGNTIYF. CDR3 nucleotides: TGTGCCAGCAGTCGACAGTTCTCTGGAAACACCATATATTTT.

The rearrangement joins TRBV29-1 to TRBJ2-7; 8 bases line up with TRBD2. CDR1 SQVTM and CDR2 ANQGSEA come from the germline V gene. Trimming cost V 7 bases and J 2 bases; bases outside gene matches: 4. There are 12 residues in the CDR3. The DNA of the CDR3 is TGCAGCGCTGGCGGGGGGACCTACGAGCAGTACTTC. It encodes CSAGGGTYEQYF.

The chain carries TRBV11-1 and TRBJ2-7; 7 nucleotides line up with TRBD1. This CDR3 has 16 amino acids. Germline V gene lookup returns CDR1 SGHAT and CDR2 FQDESV (reference sequence). V was pared by 2 bases and J by 5 bases, with 12 bases of the junction left unmatched. CDR3 sequence: CASSLNARQGRHEQYF. The DNA for the CDR3 is TGTGCCAGCAGCTTAAACGCTAGACAGGGTAGACACGAGCAGTACTTC. The full variable domain, rest sourced from reference TRBV11-1 and TRBJ2-7, is EAEVAQSPRYKITEKSQAVAFWCDPISGHATLYWYRQILGQGPELLVQFQDESVVDDSQLPKDRFSAERLKGVDSTLKIQPAELGDSAMYLCASSLNARQGRHEQYFGPGTRLTVT.